These 18 T cell receptor beta chains came from one sample sequenced in a study of T cell changes during pregnancy in multiple sclerosis. This table comes from immunoSEQ multiplex PCR, and its TCRdb copy is limited to in-frame clones, with some not included. The table shows about 51,000 clones, with about 92% occurring only once. The input for sequencing was peripheral blood, taken in the second trimester of pregnancy. The receptors come from a female donor with multiple sclerosis, enrolled in a pregnancy study.

The genes are TRBV5-6 and TRBJ2-5, with D uncertain. The CDR3 contains 15 residues. Per germline, CDR1 SGHDT and CDR2 YYEEEE. Trimming removed 1 base from V and 1 base from J, with 11 bases in between. As DNA, the CDR3 is TGTGCCAGCAGCTTGCTCGGCCGGAGCCAAGAGACCCAGTACTTC. Translating gives CASSLLGRSQETQYF. The full variable domain, completed using reference TRBV5-6 and TRBJ2-5, is DAGVTQSPTHLIKTRGQQVTLRCSPKSGHDTVSWYQQALGQGPQFIFQYYEEEERQRGNFPDRFSGHQFPNYSSELNVNALLLGDSALYLCASSLLGRSQETQYFGPGTRLLVL.

This sequence joins TRBV25-1 and TRBJ2-3; TRBD2 is a possible D gene (5 bases). From germline, CDR1 is MGHDK and CDR2 SYGVNS. The CDR3 is 16 amino acids. With 1 base removed from V and 0 bases from J, the gap between germline ends came to 11 bases. CDR3: CASSESDRTSTDTQYF. The CDR3 nucleotides are TGTGCCAGCAGTGAATCAGACCGGACTAGCACAGATACGCAGTATTTT.

As concerns this clone: Other DNA sequences of this sample code for an identical CDR3. CDR3 DNA: TGCGCCAGCAGCTTGGGGAGAGAGGAGTTCTTC. Amino acid sequence: CASSLGREEFF. This chain connects TRBV5-1 to TRBJ2-1; D call uncertain. Germline assignment: CDR1 SGHRS and CDR2 YFSETQ. This CDR3 spans 11 amino acids. With 0 bases removed from V and 14 bases from J, the gap between germline ends came to 9 bases.

V usage is TRBV2 and J usage is TRBJ2-7; TRBD2 matches 10 bases. The CDR3 is 17 residues long. Germline V CDR1 and CDR2: SNHLY, FYNNEI. J gave up 3 bases and V 0 bases, and 8 bases lay outside the gene matches. CDR3 bases: TGTGCCAGCAGTGAAGCGCTTTGGCTAGCGGGAGACTACGAGCAGTACTTC. Its protein product is CASSEALWLAGDYEQYF.

The chain couples TRBV27 to TRBJ2-5, with 11 bases that match TRBD1. The J call may not be correct, given that the DNA end is closer to TRBJ2-7. Germline CDR1 and CDR2: MNHEY and SMNVEV (reference sequence). This CDR3 has 17 amino acids. The CDR3 loop reads CASSLSGGTGGRYEQYF. The CDR3 DNA follows: TGTGCCAGCAGTTTATCGGGCGGGACAGGGGGGCGCTACGAGCAGTACTTC.

V is TRBV27 and J is TRBJ2-1; 7 positions match TRBD2. This CDR3 region has 17 residues. The V segment lost 8 bases and the J segment 10 bases; nucleotides outside the gene matches: 23. CDR1 and CDR2 from the germline V gene are MNHEY and SMNVEV (reference sequence). In DNA, the CDR3 is TGTGCCAGCCGGCGTGGGGGGGTCGGGAGCCACAATAGGGAGCAGTTCTTC. It yields the protein CASRRGGVGSHNREQFF.

The chain couples TRBV2 to TRBJ1-2, with D possibly being TRBD1 (6 bases). The CDR3 spans 12 residues. Germline CDR1 and CDR2: SNHLY and FYNNEI. V gave up 6 bases and J gave up 8 bases, with 13 bases separating them. The CDR3 DNA reads TGTGCCAGCAGACTGACAGACAGGGGCTACACCTTC. Amino acids: CASRLTDRGYTF.

The chain couples TRBV6-1 to TRBJ2-7; the D gene is possibly TRBD2 (5 bases). V lost 4 bases to trimming and J lost 0 bases, with 16 bases between them. Germline assignment: CDR1 MNHNS and CDR2 SASEGT. The length of the CDR3 is 16 residues. The CDR3 DNA is TGTGCCAGCAGTGTGGTTTTCGGGGATAGCTCCTACGAGCAGTACTTC. Its protein product is CASSVVFGDSSYEQYF.

The V gene is TRBV7-2, the J gene TRBJ2-3, with 12 nucleotides matching TRBD2. Germline values: CDR1 SGHTA, CDR2 FQGNSA. The CDR3 runs 17 residues. After removal of 7 bases from V and 0 bases from J, the junction contained 8 bases not matched to a gene. The CDR3 region is CASTKLAGGFSTDTQYF. In nucleotides, the CDR3 is TGTGCCAGCACGAAACTAGCGGGAGGCTTCAGCACAGATACGCAGTATTTT. The variable domain in full, with the rest retrieved from reference TRBV7-2 and TRBJ2-3, is GAGVSQSPSNKVTEKGKDVELRCDPISGHTALYWYRQSLGQGLEFLIYFQGNSAPDKSGLPSDRFSAERTGGSVSTLTIQRTQQEDSAVYLCASTKLAGGFSTDTQYFGPGTRLTVL.

The V gene is TRBV5-1, the J gene TRBJ2-2; D possibly corresponds to TRBD2 (5 bases). Germline V gene data show CDR1 as SGHRS and CDR2 as YFSETQ. There are 17 residues in the CDR3. Trimming stripped 4 bases from V and 8 bases from J, with 24 bases between. The CDR3 DNA follows: TGCGCCAGCAGCCCCGGAGATGGAGGCCAAACGGGGGGGGAGCTGTTTTTT. Protein sequence: CASSPGDGGQTGGELFF.

The chain is built from TRBV6-6 and TRBJ2-7, with 7 bases identical to TRBD1. The CDR3 is 15 amino acids. Looked up from germline, CDR1 is MNHNY and CDR2 is SVGAGI (reference sequence). J was trimmed by 3 bases and V by 2 bases; bases with no gene match: 7. CDR3 residues: CASSYPTGTDYEQYF. The CDR3 DNA is TGTGCCAGCAGTTACCCAACCGGGACAGACTACGAGCAGTACTTC.

This clone was detected only a few times. The V gene is TRBV7-3, the J gene TRBJ1-1; D not resolved. The germline CDR1 and CDR2 sequences are SGHTA and FQGTGA. The CDR3 is 14 residues long. Trimming stripped 5 bases from V and 4 bases from J, with 14 bases between. CDR3 sequence reads: CASSPAGTSTEAFF. DNA for the CDR3: TGTGCCAGCAGCCCGGCGGGCACGAGCACTGAAGCTTTCTTT.

The chain has TRBV11-2 and TRBJ1-2; the D gene is possibly TRBD1 (5 bases). V was trimmed by 2 bases and J by 3 bases, leaving 10 bases between them. Germline V lookup: CDR1 SGHAT, CDR2 FQNNGV. This CDR3 is built from 14 residues. The chain's CDR3 is CASSLNRGDYGYTF. CDR3 in DNA: TGTGCCAGCAGCTTAAATCGGGGGGACTATGGCTACACCTTC.

The chain uses TRBV11-2 and TRBJ2-7, with 7 bases aligning to TRBD1. The ends lost 3 bases at V and 5 bases at J; junction bases unmatched: 10. This CDR3 comprises 15 residues. The germline CDR1 and CDR2 sequences are SGHAT and FQNNGV. This CDR3 is CASSLKGQQRHEQYF. The DNA of the CDR3 is TGTGCCAGCAGCTTGAAGGGACAGCAGAGACACGAGCAGTACTTC.

The chain is built from TRBV19 and TRBJ2-7; TRBD1 agrees at 10 bases. Germline V gives CDR1 LNHDA, CDR2 SQIVND (reference sequence). Trimming removed 2 bases from V and 1 base from J; junction bases left unmatched: 2. This CDR3 contains 15 residues. The CDR3 sequence is CASSIRGQGSYEQYF. Written as DNA, the CDR3 is TGTGCCAGTAGTATAAGGGGACAGGGGTCCTACGAGCAGTACTTC.

The sample holds one count of this clone. The rearrangement uses TRBV28 and TRBJ1-1, with TRBD1 as a possible D gene (5 bases). V was pared by 8 bases and J by 6 bases, with 22 bases between. Germline V CDR1 and CDR2: MDHEN, SYDVKM. This CDR3 region has 15 residues. CDR3 bases: TGTGCCAGCTGGTTCGACGGGGGGTCGGGGGCTGAAGCTTTCTTT. Its translation is CASWFDGGSGAEAFF.

This clone was detected once. The chain recombines TRBV6-5 with TRBJ1-2; 7 bases agree with TRBD1. The CDR3 runs to 15 residues. Losses at the gene ends were 4 bases for V and 5 bases for J; bases not matched to a gene: 10. Germline V CDR1 and CDR2: MNHEY, SVGAGI. The CDR3, as DNA: TGTGCCAGCAGTTCCATCGGACAGGAGCTATATGGCTACACCTTC. Translation gives CASSSIGQELYGYTF.

The rearrangement joins TRBV29-1 to TRBJ2-7; TRBD2 matches at 8 bases. The trim removed 5 bases at V and 2 bases at J, leaving 5 bases unmatched. Germline values: CDR1 SQVTM, CDR2 ANQGSEA. The CDR3 is 13 residues long. The CDR3 bases are TGCAGCGTTACGGGGGGGGGAACCTACGAGCAGTACTTC. This translates into CSVTGGGTYEQYF.